A single sample gave rise to the 21 T cell receptor beta chains below, sequenced in a study of OX40 agonist ivuxolimab in advanced cancers. Sequencing used immunoSEQ multiplex PCR; TCRdb keeps in-frame clones, though not all of them. The sample has fewer than 45,000 clones; more than 70% are singletons. Source: CD4+ or CD8+ T cells sorted from blood, taken in a trial of the OX40 agonist ivuxolimab. Every receptor here comes from an adult with an advanced solid tumor such as melanoma, head and neck, liver or kidney cancer.

The count of this clone is one. The chain uses TRBV2 and TRBJ2-5; D might be TRBD2 (7 bases). This CDR3 contains 15 residues. Trimming removed 6 bases from V and 5 bases from J, with 19 bases in between. Germline CDR1 is SNHLY and CDR2 is FYNNEI. The CDR3 sequence: CASSFGTGRVETQYF. CDR3 in DNA: TGTGCCAGCAGCTTCGGTACAGGGAGGGTGGAGACCCAGTACTTC.

Here the CDR3 reads CSVATGETQYF. The CDR3, as DNA: TGCAGCGTGGCGACAGGGGAGACCCAGTACTTC. The V and J genes are TRBV29-1 and TRBJ2-5, with TRBD1 identical over 7 bases. Germline V gene sequence: CDR1 SQVTM, CDR2 ANQGSEA. CDR3 size: 11 residues. J was trimmed by 5 bases and V by 6 bases; bases with no gene match: 3.

The chain uses TRBV5-4 and TRBJ2-3, with 9 bases aligning to TRBD2. Germline CDR1 and CDR2: SGHNT and YYREEE (reference sequence). The CDR3 contains 15 residues. With 3 bases clipped from V and 4 bases from J, the junction kept 6 bases outside the gene matches. CDR3 residues: CASSSGSGSPDTQYF. The CDR3 DNA reads TGTGCCAGCAGCTCTGGTAGCGGGAGCCCAGATACGCAGTATTTT.

J is TRBJ2-7 and V is TRBV27; no clear D. V gave up 1 base and J gave up 3 bases, with 7 bases separating them. The CDR3 is 13 amino acids. Germline lookup yields CDR1 MNHEY and CDR2 SMNVEV (reference sequence). Written as DNA, the CDR3 is TGTGCCAGCAGTTTATTGGGTGACTACGAGCAGTACTTC. Protein sequence: CASSLLGDYEQYF.

The rearrangement links TRBV28 to TRBJ2-3; TRBD2 is a possible D gene (5 bases). Looked up from germline, CDR1 is MDHEN and CDR2 is SYDVKM. The V gene lost 2 bases and the J gene lost 1 base, with 16 bases spanning the gap. The CDR3 is 17 amino acids. The CDR3 spells CASSLVIRVRGTDTQYF. The DNA of the CDR3 is TGTGCCAGCAGTTTAGTGATAAGGGTGCGGGGCACAGATACGCAGTATTTT.

The chain uses TRBV23-1 and TRBJ2-7; D perhaps matches TRBD2 (5 bases). TRBV23-1 falls under the ORF class, with uncertain function. Trimming pared 0 bases from V and 0 bases from J, leaving 18 bases between. This CDR3 has 18 amino acids. Here the CDR3 reads CASSQSKERKLLSYEQYF. CDR3 DNA: TGCGCCAGCAGTCAATCGAAAGAGCGGAAACTTCTCTCCTACGAGCAGTACTTC.

This chain uses TRBV6-5 with TRBJ1-2; D perhaps matches TRBD1 (6 bases). The CDR3 has 14 residues. The germline CDR1 and CDR2 sequences are MNHEY and SVGAGI. The V gene lost 2 bases and the J gene lost 4 bases, with 11 bases spanning the gap. For the CDR3, the DNA is TGTGCCAGCAGTTACGGCGGGGGCTTCTATGGCTACACCTTC. Its protein is CASSYGGGFYGYTF.

This clone appeared a few times. The J gene is TRBJ2-2, the V gene TRBV6-1; D uncertain. V lost 4 bases and J lost 2, with 11 bases in between. This CDR3 has 15 amino acids. The V gene's germline CDR1 is MNHNS and CDR2 SASEGT. DNA for the CDR3: TGTGCCAGCAGTGTTGATGGCACCAACACCGGGGAGCTGTTTTTT. Translation: CASSVDGTNTGELFF.

V usage is TRBV15 and J usage is TRBJ1-5; TRBD1 matches at 7 bases. The CDR3 has 15 residues. The germline V gene encodes CDR1 LNHNV and CDR2 YYDKDF (reference sequence). The V gene end was trimmed by 5 bases and the J gene end by 6 bases; junction bases not matched to a gene: 10. Here the CDR3 reads CATSFRTGSGQPQHF. The CDR3 DNA reads as TGTGCCACCAGCTTCCGGACAGGCTCGGGTCAGCCCCAGCATTTT.

This clone appeared once. The chain links TRBV6-1 to TRBJ1-2; perhaps TRBD1 as D (6 bases). Germline V lookup: CDR1 MNHNS, CDR2 SASEGT. Trimming took off 2 bases at V and 4 bases at J, with 20 bases between the two ends. This CDR3 is built from 17 residues. The CDR3 nucleotides read TGTGCCAGCAGTGAACTTCGGGGAACAGGGAGAATCTATGGCTACACCTTC. This sequence encodes CASSELRGTGRIYGYTF.

The chain is built from TRBV9 and TRBJ2-2; 8 bases align to TRBD2. There are 16 residues in the CDR3. The germline gives CDR1 SGDLS, CDR2 YYNGEE. The V gene end was trimmed by 1 base and the J gene end by 3 bases; junction bases not matched to a gene: 5. The CDR3 DNA reads as TGTGCCAGCAGCGTATCCCTAGCGGGTGACACCGGGGAGCTGTTTTTT. Translation: CASSVSLAGDTGELFF.

The rearrangement joins TRBV9 to TRBJ2-2; TRBD2 aligns across 9 bases. With V trimmed by 3 bases and J by 4 bases, 10 bases remained unmatched. This CDR3 comprises 17 residues. Germline V lookup: CDR1 SGDLS, CDR2 YYNGEE. CDR3 DNA: TGTGCCAGCAGCGCCGCACTAGCGGGCTCACCCACCGGGGAGCTGTTTTTT. It translates to CASSAALAGSPTGELFF. The variable domain in full, completed from reference TRBV9 and TRBJ2-2, reads DSGVTQTPKHLITATGQRVTLRCSPRSGDLSVYWYQQSLDQGLQFLIQYYNGEERAKGNILERFSAQQFPDLHSELNLSSLELGDSALYFCASSAALAGSPTGELFFGEGSRLTVL.

The chain couples TRBV7-8 to TRBJ2-1; the match to TRBD1 covers 8 bases. The CDR3 contains 13 residues. Unmatched junction bases numbered 2, after V lost 3 bases and J lost 7 bases. Germline V gives CDR1 SGHVS, CDR2 FQNEAQ. The CDR3 spells CASSFTGGNEQFF. In DNA, the CDR3 is TGTGCCAGCAGCTTTACAGGGGGGAATGAGCAGTTCTTC. The whole variable domain, filled in from reference TRBV7-8 and TRBJ2-1, reads GAGVSQSPRYKVAKRGQDVALRCDPISGHVSLFWYQQALGQGPEFLTYFQNEAQLDKSGLPSDRFFAERPEGSVSTLKIQRTQQEDSAVYLCASSFTGGNEQFFGPGTRLTVL.

This clone was seen just once. The chain carries TRBV19 and TRBJ1-1; D possibly corresponds to TRBD1 (5 bases). The germline V and J ends were trimmed by 10 bases and 1 base, with 10 bases remaining between them. CDR1 is LNHDA, CDR2 SQIVND, per germline (reference sequence). The CDR3 spans 12 residues. The DNA of the CDR3 is TGTGCCATCGCTACAGGGAACACTGAAGCTTTCTTT. Its translation is CAIATGNTEAFF. The full variable domain, with the rest looked up from reference TRBV19 and TRBJ1-1, is DGGITQSPKYLFRKEGQNVTLSCEQNLNHDAMYWYRQDPGQGLRLIYYSQIVNDFQKGDIAEGYSVSREKKESFPLTVTSAQKNPTAFYLCAIATGNTEAFFGQGTRLTVV.

The chain carries TRBV27 and TRBJ1-5; D unclear. The CDR3 has 15 residues. V lost 0 bases, J lost 5 bases, and 11 bases lay in between. Looked up from germline, CDR1 is MNHEY and CDR2 is SMNVEV (reference sequence). CDR3 sequence (DNA): TGTGCCAGCAGTTTATCCATTTCTGGTCATCAGCCCCAGCATTTT. Translation: CASSLSISGHQPQHF.

The chain uses TRBV7-8 and TRBJ1-5, with D tentatively TRBD1 (5 bases). V lost 0 bases and J lost 6, with 12 bases in between. This CDR3 is built from 15 residues. CDR1 is SGHVS and CDR2 is FQNEAQ in the germline V gene. CDR3 region: CASSLATGKTQPQHF. DNA of the CDR3: TGTGCCAGCAGCTTAGCTACAGGTAAAACTCAGCCCCAGCATTTT.

The CDR3: CASSQDQRGGYYEQYF. CDR3 in DNA: TGCGCCAGCAGCCAAGATCAAAGGGGAGGGTACTACGAGCAGTACTTC. This sequence joins TRBV4-1 and TRBJ2-7, with TRBD2 identical over 7 bases. V lost 0 bases to trimming and J lost 3 bases; unmatched junction nucleotides: 8. The CDR3 has 16 amino acids. Germline V gene lookup returns CDR1 MGHRA and CDR2 YSYEKL.

The chain carries TRBV7-9 and TRBJ1-5; 9 bases align to TRBD1. V gave up 4 bases and J gave up 5 bases; unmatched junction bases: 3. Germline lookup yields CDR1 SEHNR and CDR2 FQNEAQ (reference sequence). The CDR3 has 14 residues. CDR3 protein: CASSSGTGYQPQHF. The CDR3 DNA follows: TGTGCCAGCAGCTCCGGGACAGGGTATCAGCCCCAGCATTTT.

CDR3 loop: CASRAVGGGQETQYF. In DNA form, the CDR3 reads TGTGCCAGCAGGGCAGTCGGCGGGGGACAAGAGACCCAGTACTTC. The chain has TRBV27 and TRBJ2-5; 7 bases agree with TRBD2. V lost 6 bases and J lost 2; bases outside the gene matches: 9. This CDR3 has 15 amino acids. Looked up from germline, CDR1 is MNHEY and CDR2 is SMNVEV (reference sequence).

This chain joins TRBV30 and TRBJ1-5; D is perhaps TRBD1 (5 bases). Germline assignment: CDR1 GTSNPN and CDR2 SVGIG (reference sequence). V shed 0 bases and J shed 4 bases, with 16 bases lying between them. The CDR3 covers 16 residues. In nucleotides, the CDR3 is TGTGCCTGGAGTGTATATCCAGGGATGGGGAATCAGCCCCAGCATTTT. This gives the protein CAWSVYPGMGNQPQHF.

The chain joins TRBV21-1 to TRBJ2-7; TRBD2 was called by the table and not checked on the DNA. TRBV21-1 is a pseudogene. The CDR3 consists of 17 residues. The CDR3 loop reads CASSKGSGHPGGYEQYF. CDR3 sequence (DNA): TGTGCCAGCAGCAAAGGTTCAGGGCACCCGGGGGGCTACGAGCAGTACTTC.